This T cell receptor beta chain stems from a study of blood T cell repertoires in COVID-19. The assay was immunoSEQ multiplex PCR, and TCRdb's table has in-frame clones only and misses some. The sample consists of under 300,000 clones, around nine tenths of them appearing once. In germline, CDR1 is MDHEN, CDR2 SYDVKM. Trimming took 6 bases from V and 3 from J, leaving 14 bases between them. CDR3 size: 14 residues. This clone came up once. Recovered Cohort 3 donors showed two negative PCRs, clearance, or symptom resolution. Sequencing was performed on PBMCs or T cells enriched from blood (not recorded which). The sequence was collected from a woman aged 55-69 years who had recovered from COVID-19. V and J are TRBV28 and TRBJ1-1; D is unclear. This CDR3 is CASRPLSQDTEAFF. DNA of the CDR3: TGTGCCAGCAGGCCGTTGAGCCAGGACACTGAAGCTTTCTTT.